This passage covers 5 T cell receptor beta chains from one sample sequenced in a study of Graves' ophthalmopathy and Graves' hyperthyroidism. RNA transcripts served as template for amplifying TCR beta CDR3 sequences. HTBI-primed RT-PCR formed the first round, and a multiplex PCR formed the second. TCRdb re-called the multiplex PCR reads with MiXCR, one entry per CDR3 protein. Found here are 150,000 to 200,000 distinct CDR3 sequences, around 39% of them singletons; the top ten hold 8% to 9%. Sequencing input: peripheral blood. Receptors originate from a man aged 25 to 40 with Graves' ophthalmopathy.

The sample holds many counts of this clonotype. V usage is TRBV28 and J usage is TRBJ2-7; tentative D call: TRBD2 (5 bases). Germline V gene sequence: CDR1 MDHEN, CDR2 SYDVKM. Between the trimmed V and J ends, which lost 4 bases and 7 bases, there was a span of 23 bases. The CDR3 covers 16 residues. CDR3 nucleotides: TGTGCCAGCAGTTCACAAACCGGGAATTGGAAGTTTGAGCAGTACTTC. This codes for CASSSQTGNWKFEQYF.

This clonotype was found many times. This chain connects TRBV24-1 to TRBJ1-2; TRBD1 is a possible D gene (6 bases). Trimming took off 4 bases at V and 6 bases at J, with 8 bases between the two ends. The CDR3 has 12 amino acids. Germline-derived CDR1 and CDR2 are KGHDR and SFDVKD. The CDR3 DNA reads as TGTGCCACCAGTGACACAGGGCATGGCTACACCTTC. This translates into CATSDTGHGYTF.

CDR3 sequence: CSANTQQGIQETQYF. CDR3 sequence (DNA): TGCAGTGCTAACACTCAGCAGGGGATTCAAGAGACCCAGTACTTC. The chain employs TRBV20-1 and TRBJ2-5; possible D gene TRBD1, 6 bases. Germline CDR1 is DFQATT and CDR2 is SNEGSKA (reference sequence). Trimming took off 4 bases at V and 2 bases at J, with 17 bases between the two ends. The CDR3 runs 15 residues.

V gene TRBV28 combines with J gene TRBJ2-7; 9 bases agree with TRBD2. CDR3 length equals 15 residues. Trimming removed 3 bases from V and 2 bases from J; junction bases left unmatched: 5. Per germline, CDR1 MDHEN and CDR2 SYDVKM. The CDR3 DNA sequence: TGTGCCAGCAGTTTGGATGCTAGCGGGGCCTACGAGCAGTACTTC. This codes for CASSLDASGAYEQYF.

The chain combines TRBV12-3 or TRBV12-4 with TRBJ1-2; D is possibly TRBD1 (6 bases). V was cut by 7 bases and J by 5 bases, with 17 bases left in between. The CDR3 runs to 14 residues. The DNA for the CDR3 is TGTGCCAGCACAAAAAACTCAGGGGATTATGGCTACACCTTC. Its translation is CASTKNSGDYGYTF.